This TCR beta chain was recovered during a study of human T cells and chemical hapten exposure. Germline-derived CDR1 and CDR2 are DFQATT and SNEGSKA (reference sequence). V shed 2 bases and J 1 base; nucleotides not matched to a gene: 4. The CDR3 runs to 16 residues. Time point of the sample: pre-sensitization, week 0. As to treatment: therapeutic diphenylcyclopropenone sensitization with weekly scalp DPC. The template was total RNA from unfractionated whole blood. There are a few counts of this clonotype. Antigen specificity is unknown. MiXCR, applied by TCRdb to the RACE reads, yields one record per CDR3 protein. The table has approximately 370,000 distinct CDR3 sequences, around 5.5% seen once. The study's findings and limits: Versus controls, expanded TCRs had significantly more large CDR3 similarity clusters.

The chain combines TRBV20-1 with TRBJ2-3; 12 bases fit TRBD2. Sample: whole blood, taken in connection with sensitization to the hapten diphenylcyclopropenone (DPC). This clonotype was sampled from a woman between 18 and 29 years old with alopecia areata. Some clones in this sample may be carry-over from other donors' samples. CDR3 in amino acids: CSARRTSGIGTDTQYF. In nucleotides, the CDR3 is TGCAGTGCTAGAAGGACTAGCGGGATTGGCACAGATACGCAGTATTTT.